The rows below give T cell receptor beta chains drawn from one sample of a study of cytomegalovirus exposure and HLA in healthy donors. Assay: immunoSEQ multiplex PCR; the TCRdb copy retains only in-frame clones and omits some. The sample lists more than 200,000 clones, 87% occurring once. The source material was PBMCs. These receptors were collected from a man aged 18 to 35 in good health and CMV-seropositive. Both conserved end residues are part of each CDR3. The D gene is left open where the match is weak. Some rows have no size entry. The others give once, few or many, or a class for an expanded clone.

>TRBJ1-2|TRBV16|NA|NA
CASSQSQRAQGYTF
TGTGCCAGCAGCCAATCGCAACGGGCACAGGGCTACACCTTC
>TRBJ1-4|TRBV18|NA|NA
CASSPRQNEKLFF
TGTGCCAGCTCACCTAGACAGAATGAAAAACTGTTTTTT
>TRBJ2-3|TRBV5-1|NA|TRBD2
CASSFSGGRVDTQYF
TGCGCCAGCAGCTTTTCGGGGGGGCGCGTAGATACGCAGTATTTT
>TRBJ1-5|TRBV30|NA|NA
CAWSVKGTQPQHF
TGTGCCTGGAGTGTAAAAGGGACTCAGCCCCAGCATTTT
>TRBJ1-5|TRBV19|NA|NA
CASGHRVSNQPQHF
TGTGCCAGTGGACACCGGGTGAGCAATCAGCCCCAGCATTTT
>TRBJ2-7|TRBV10-3|NA|TRBD1
CAISRTGPYEQYF
TGTGCCATCAGTCGGACAGGGCCCTACGAGCAGTACTTC
>TRBJ2-3|TRBV7-8|NA|TRBD1
CASSPDRGYTDTQYF
TGTGCCAGCAGCCCAGACAGGGGCTACACAGATACGCAGTATTTT
>TRBJ1-2|TRBV6-1|few|NA
CASSEYQGPYGYTF
TGTGCCAGCAGTGAATACCAAGGCCCCTATGGCTACACCTTC
>TRBJ2-1|TRBV2|NA|NA
CASRRATGYNEQFF
TGTGCCAGCAGGCGGGCCACGGGTTACAATGAGCAGTTCTTC
>TRBJ1-2|TRBV6-6|NA|NA
CASKGDNYGYTF
TGTGCCAGCAAAGGGGACAACTATGGCTACACCTTC
>TRBJ2-2|TRBV5-1|NA|TRBD1
CASSPSGQGNTGELFF
TGCGCCAGCAGCCCATCTGGACAGGGAAACACCGGGGAGCTGTTTTTT
>TRBJ2-3|TRBV18|NA|NA
CASSTGQVGVTDTQYF
TGTGCCAGCTCAACCGGCCAGGTCGGGGTCACAGATACGCAGTATTTT
>TRBJ2-1|TRBV5-4|NA|TRBD1
CASSSGQGNEQFF
TGTGCCAGCAGCTCGGGACAGGGTAATGAGCAGTTCTTC
>TRBJ1-2|TRBV19|NA|NA
CASSIGRGWNYGYTF
TGTGCCAGTAGTATCGGCAGGGGATGGAACTATGGCTACACCTTC
>TRBJ2-7|TRBV4-2|NA|NA
CASSQARHVYEQYF
TGTGCCAGCAGCCAGGCCCGGCACGTCTACGAGCAGTACTTC
>TRBJ1-5|TRBV27|NA|NA
CASSPLEGIYSNQPQHF
TGTGCCAGCAGTCCCCTGGAGGGAATTTATAGCAATCAGCCCCAGCATTTT
>TRBJ2-1|TRBV10-3|NA|TRBD2
CAIIGTSVYNEQFF
TGTGCCATCATTGGGACTAGCGTCTACAATGAGCAGTTCTTC
>TRBJ1-5|TRBV28|NA|NA
CASSLDSQPQHF
TGTGCCAGCAGTTTGGACAGTCAGCCCCAGCATTTT
>TRBJ2-1|TRBV25-1|NA|TRBD1
CASSTPGTGIDEQFF
TGTGCCAGCAGTACCCCCGGGACAGGGATCGATGAGCAGTTCTTC
>TRBJ2-7|TRBV7-9|once|NA
CASSLETLYEQYF
TGTGCCAGCAGCTTAGAAACTCTGTACGAGCAGTACTTC
>TRBJ1-5|TRBV11-2|NA|NA
CASSFRGGNQPQHF
TGTGCCAGCAGCTTCCGCGGGGGCAATCAGCCCCAGCATTTT
>TRBJ2-3|TRBV4-1|NA|TRBD1
CASSVRDRQSTDTQYF
TGCGCCAGCAGCGTCCGGGACAGGCAATCCACAGATACGCAGTATTTT
>TRBJ2-2|TRBV2|NA|NA
CASSYKTHGELFF
TGTGCCAGCAGCTATAAAACCCACGGGGAGCTGTTTTTT
>TRBJ1-1|TRBV5-6|NA|NA
CASSLWGQGLNTEAFF
TGTGCCAGCAGCTTGTGGGGCCAGGGCTTGAACACTGAAGCTTTCTTT
>TRBJ2-3|TRBV4-2|NA|TRBD2
CASRASGGDVTDTQYF
TGTGCCAGCCGAGCGAGCGGGGGGGACGTCACAGATACGCAGTATTTT
>TRBJ2-7|TRBV4-1|NA|NA
CASSHRTVGKEQYF
TGCGCCAGCAGCCATAGGACAGTGGGGAAAGAGCAGTACTTC
>TRBJ2-3|TRBV2|NA|TRBD2
CASSTSRGGLEVTQYF
TGTGCCAGCAGTACCTCGAGGGGGGGACTAGAAGTTACGCAGTATTTT
>TRBJ1-1|TRBV5-1|NA|NA
CASSLSTGHTEAFF
TGCGCCAGCAGCTTGTCCACAGGGCACACTGAAGCTTTCTTT
>TRBJ2-7|TRBV28|once|TRBD1
CASSLADRGREQYF
TGTGCCAGCAGTTTGGCCGACAGGGGGCGTGAGCAGTACTTC
>TRBJ1-5|TRBV28|NA|NA
CASTVFGQPQHF
TGTGCCAGCACAGTCTTCGGTCAGCCCCAGCATTTT
>TRBJ1-1|TRBV6-1|NA|NA
CASQQGPLFGEAFF
TGTGCCAGCCAGCAGGGGCCACTCTTCGGTGAAGCTTTCTTT
>TRBJ1-2|TRBV21-1|NA|NA
CASHLEGFNYGYTF
TGTGCCAGCCATCTGGAGGGATTCAACTATGGCTACACCTTC
>TRBJ1-1|TRBV29-1|NA|NA
CSVEGWGGKNTEAFF
TGCAGCGTTGAGGGTTGGGGGGGTAAAAACACTGAAGCTTTCTTT
>TRBJ2-3|TRBV28|NA|TRBD1
CASRSPGQGVPDTQYF
TGTGCCAGCAGGTCCCCGGGACAGGGAGTCCCAGATACGCAGTATTTT
>TRBJ1-1|TRBV16|NA|NA
CASSQWGGNTEAFF
TGTGCCAGCAGCCAATGGGGGGGGAACACTGAAGCTTTCTTT
>TRBJ2-5|TRBV29-1|NA|NA
CSGLDSQETQYF
TGCAGCGGATTAGACAGCCAAGAGACCCAGTACTTC
>TRBJ2-7|TRBV27|NA|NA
CASSLYAGTTYEQYF
TGTGCCAGCAGTCTATACGCCGGGACAACTTACGAGCAGTACTTC
>TRBJ1-2|TRBV25-1|NA|NA
CASSGLTGGYTF
TGTGCCAGCAGTGGGTTGACCGGGGGCTACACCTTC
>TRBJ1-5|TRBV7-2|NA|TRBD1
CASSWGQGGQPQHF
TGTGCCAGCAGCTGGGGACAGGGTGGCCAGCCCCAGCATTTT